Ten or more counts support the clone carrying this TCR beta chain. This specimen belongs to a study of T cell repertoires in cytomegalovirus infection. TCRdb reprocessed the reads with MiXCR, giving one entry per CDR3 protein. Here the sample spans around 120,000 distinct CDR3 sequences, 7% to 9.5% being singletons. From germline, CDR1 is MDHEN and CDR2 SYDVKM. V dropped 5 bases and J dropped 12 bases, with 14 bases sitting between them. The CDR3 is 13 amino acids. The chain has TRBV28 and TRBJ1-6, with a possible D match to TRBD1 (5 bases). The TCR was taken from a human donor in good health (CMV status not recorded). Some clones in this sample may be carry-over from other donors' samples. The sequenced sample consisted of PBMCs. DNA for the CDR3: TGTGCCAGCAGTCTCGACAGCGACCGACCCCTCCACTTT. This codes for CASSLDSDRPLHF.